The 17 T cell receptor beta chains in this list originate from one sample, sequenced in a study of identical twins. TCRdb used MiXCR to reprocess the 5' RACE reads, holding one entry per CDR3 protein. Here the sample spans 200,000 to 250,000 distinct CDR3 sequences, 10% being singletons. The material sequenced was memory T cells sorted from blood. These TCRs come from a man aged 45-65 years in good health.

This sequence joins TRBV7-2 and TRBJ1-3, with D unresolved. The CDR3 is made up of 13 amino acids. With 5 bases removed from V and 5 bases from J, the gap between germline ends came to 10 bases. Germline CDR1 and CDR2: SGHTA and FQGNSA. The CDR3 loop is CASSPRGRNTIYF. CDR3 DNA sequence: TGTGCCAGCAGCCCCCGCGGCCGAAACACCATATATTTT.

This clonotype has a handful of counts. V gene TRBV10-3 combines with J gene TRBJ2-2; maybe TRBD2 (6 bases). Germline V gene sequence: CDR1 ENHRY, CDR2 SYGVKD. This CDR3 contains 16 residues. The ends were cut back, 6 bases at V and 4 bases at J, with 18 bases in the middle. CDR3 nucleotide sequence: TGTGCCATCAGACCCCCACCGGGAGTATTCACCGGGGAGCTGTTTTTT. This encodes CAIRPPPGVFTGELFF.

This clonotype occurred many times. The rearrangement links TRBV28 to TRBJ2-4; possibly TRBD1 for D (5 bases). This CDR3 region has 14 residues. V gave up 5 bases and J gave up 0 bases, with 8 bases separating them. CDR1 is MDHEN and CDR2 is SYDVKM in the germline V gene. The CDR3: CASSLQGAKNIQYF. The DNA for the CDR3 is TGTGCCAGCAGTCTCCAGGGAGCCAAAAACATTCAGTACTTC. Full variable domain (remainder filled in from reference TRBV28 and TRBJ2-4): DVKVTQSSRYLVKRTGEKVFLECVQDMDHENMFWYRQDPGLGLRLIYFSYDVKMKEKGDIPEGYSVSREKKERFSLILESASTNQTSMYLCASSLQGAKNIQYFGAGTRLSVL.

The chain carries TRBV4-1 and TRBJ2-7; 10 bases line up with TRBD1. The CDR3 runs 15 residues. Germline loops: CDR1 MGHRA, CDR2 YSYEKL. Trimming took 4 bases from V and 4 from J; bases not matched to a gene: 7. Written as DNA, the CDR3 is TGCGCCAGCAGCCCGGGGACAGGGGAGGAATACGAGCAGTACTTC. It is translated as CASSPGTGEEYEQYF.

This clonotype was seen only a few times. The J gene is TRBJ2-3, the V gene TRBV14; the D is unclear. In germline, CDR1 is SGHDN, CDR2 FVKESK. The CDR3 spans 16 residues. The ends were cut back, 4 bases at V and 0 bases at J, with 14 bases in the middle. The CDR3 sequence: CASSLMGQLSTDTQYF. In nucleotides, the CDR3 is TGTGCCAGCAGCCTAATGGGCCAGCTTAGCACAGATACGCAGTATTTT.

This clonotype was recorded many times. This chain links TRBV7-8 with TRBJ1-5; no firm D call. Trimming pared 4 bases from V and 7 bases from J, leaving 11 bases between. Germline CDR1 reads SGHVS; CDR2 reads FQNEAQ. The CDR3 totals 13 residues. CDR3 in amino acids: CASSSGFVQPQHF. For the CDR3, the DNA is TGTGCCAGCAGCTCTGGGTTTGTGCAGCCCCAGCATTTT.

This clonotype was counted ten times or more. V and J are TRBV12-3 or TRBV12-4 and TRBJ2-7; maybe TRBD1 (6 bases). V was shortened by 5 bases and J by 5 bases, with 10 bases between the two germline ends. This CDR3 comprises 12 residues. The CDR3 is CASSRQDHEQYF. CDR3 in DNA: TGTGCCAGCAGTCGACAGGACCACGAGCAGTACTTC.

This clonotype was seen at least ten times. This chain connects TRBV14 to TRBJ1-1, with TRBD1 matching 8 bases. After removal of 3 bases from V and 5 bases from J, the junction contained 8 bases not matched to a gene. In germline, CDR1 is SGHDN, CDR2 FVKESK. The CDR3 consists of 15 residues. The CDR3 nucleotides are TGTGCCAGCAGCCAGCCTCAGGGGGCGTGGACTGAAGCTTTCTTT. Residues: CASSQPQGAWTEAFF.

This clonotype was counted at least ten times. This rearrangement joins TRBV5-1 to TRBJ1-2, with 8 bases identical to TRBD1. The CDR3 runs to 16 residues. CDR1 SGHRS and CDR2 YFSETQ come from the germline V gene. The ends lost 0 bases at V and 4 bases at J; junction bases unmatched: 8. This CDR3 is CASSLARAGGAYGYTF. CDR3 nucleotide sequence: TGCGCCAGCAGCTTGGCCCGGGCAGGGGGCGCCTATGGCTACACCTTC.

V is TRBV2 and J is TRBJ1-1; D is unresolved. Deletions cut 2 bases from V and 1 base from J, with 8 bases between. The CDR3 runs to 14 residues. Germline-derived CDR1 and CDR2 are SNHLY and FYNNEI. CDR3 residues: CASSEPITNTEAFF. The CDR3, as DNA: TGTGCCAGCAGTGAACCAATTACGAACACTGAAGCTTTCTTT.

A few counts support this clonotype. The rearrangement links TRBV5-5 to TRBJ2-7, with D tentatively TRBD1 or TRBD2 (5 bases each). The germline V gene encodes CDR1 SGHKS and CDR2 YYEKEE (reference sequence). The ends were cut back, 0 bases at V and 2 bases at J, with 15 bases in the middle. The CDR3 runs to 16 residues. CDR3 nucleotides: TGTGCCAGCAGCTTGGCGGACGAGGTGGGACCCTACGAGCAGTACTTC. Encoded protein: CASSLADEVGPYEQYF.

This clonotype showed up just a few times. The chain uses TRBV7-2 and TRBJ1-2; no clear D gene. The CDR3 length is 13 residues. CDR1 SGHTA and CDR2 FQGNSA come from the germline V gene. The V gene lost 5 bases and the J gene lost 4 bases, with 11 bases spanning the gap. CDR3 region: CASSPTTLYGYTF. DNA for the CDR3: TGTGCCAGCAGCCCAACTACACTCTATGGCTACACCTTC. Together with reference TRBV7-2 and TRBJ1-2, the CDR3 gives the full variable domain: GAGVSQSPSNKVTEKGKDVELRCDPISGHTALYWYRQSLGQGLEFLIYFQGNSAPDKSGLPSDRFSAERTGGSVSTLTIQRTQQEDSAVYLCASSPTTLYGYTFGSGTRLTVV.

V and J are TRBV28 and TRBJ1-5; no clear D gene. CDR1 is MDHEN and CDR2 is SYDVKM in the germline V gene. Trimming shortened V by 7 bases and J by 1 base, and 14 bases separated the two germline ends. The CDR3 covers 15 residues. CDR3 protein: CASIIGGNSNQPQHF. Here the CDR3 DNA reads TGTGCCAGCATCATCGGAGGGAACAGCAATCAGCCCCAGCATTTT. Drawing the rest from reference TRBV28 and TRBJ1-5, the complete variable domain is DVKVTQSSRYLVKRTGEKVFLECVQDMDHENMFWYRQDPGLGLRLIYFSYDVKMKEKGDIPEGYSVSREKKERFSLILESASTNQTSMYLCASIIGGNSNQPQHFGDGTRLSIL.

In this sample, this clonotype turned up many times. The chain is built from TRBV28 and TRBJ1-3; weak D call: TRBD1 (5 bases). CDR1 and CDR2 (germline): MDHEN, SYDVKM. CDR3 length equals 17 residues. Deletions cut 4 bases from V and 0 bases from J, with 16 bases between. The CDR3 region is CASSSWGTQDSGNTIYF. CDR3 DNA sequence: TGTGCCAGCAGTTCCTGGGGGACGCAGGACTCTGGAAACACCATATATTTT.

Ten or more counts support this clonotype. The genes are TRBV6-2 or TRBV6-3 and TRBJ1-5; tentatively, D is TRBD1 (6 bases). From germline, CDR1 is MNHEY and CDR2 SVGEGT. V was clipped by 3 bases and J by 7 bases, with 19 bases between them. This CDR3 contains 16 residues. The CDR3 nucleotides are TGTGCCAGCAGTTATAGTGGGGGCCGCCCTTCGCAGCCCCAGCATTTT. Its translation is CASSYSGGRPSQPQHF.

The chain employs TRBV4-1 and TRBJ2-5, with TRBD1 matching over 10 bases. The CDR3 sequence is 16 residues long. V shed 4 bases and J 5 bases; nucleotides not matched to a gene: 10. Germline V lookup: CDR1 MGHRA, CDR2 YSYEKL. CDR3 sequence: CASSLGGTGARETQYF. In DNA, the CDR3 is TGCGCCAGCAGCCTCGGCGGGACAGGGGCAAGGGAGACCCAGTACTTC.

Remarks on this clonotype: One end of the junction is discordant with germline, which a read error may explain. V gene TRBV4-1 combines with J gene TRBJ2-1; weak D call: TRBD2 (6 bases). The CDR3 loop spans 16 amino acids. Germline V gives CDR1 MGHRA, CDR2 YSYEKL. The CDR3 DNA reads as TGCGCCAGCTGCCAAGGAGGGACGAGGGTGGTCAATGAGCAGTTCTTC. Translated, it gives CASCQGGTRVVNEQFF.